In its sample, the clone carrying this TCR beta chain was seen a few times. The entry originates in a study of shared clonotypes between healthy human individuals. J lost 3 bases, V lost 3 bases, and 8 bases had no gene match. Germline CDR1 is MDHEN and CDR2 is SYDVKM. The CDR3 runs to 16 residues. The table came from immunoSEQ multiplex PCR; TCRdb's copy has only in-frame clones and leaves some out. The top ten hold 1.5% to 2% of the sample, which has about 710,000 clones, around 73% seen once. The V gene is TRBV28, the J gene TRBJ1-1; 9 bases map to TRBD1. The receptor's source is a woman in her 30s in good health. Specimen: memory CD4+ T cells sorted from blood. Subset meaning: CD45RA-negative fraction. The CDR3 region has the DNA TGTGCCAGCAGTTTTAAACAGGGGGCAGTGGACACTGAAGCTTTCTTT. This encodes CASSFKQGAVDTEAFF.